The 5 T cell receptor beta chains in this list originate from one sample, sequenced in a study of blood T cell repertoires in COVID-19 (dated by TCRdb to the early 2020s). The library was prepared using the immunoSEQ multiplex PCR assay. The immuneACCESS repertoire file appears here via TCRdb, limited to in-frame rearrangements. These files lack a portion of the clones; in checked studies, under half of the deficit traces to unresolved V genes, and the cause of the others is not known. Across this sample there are approximately 21,000 clones, with around 90% seen only once. The ten most abundant clones make up about 20% of the sample. Sequencing was done on a sample of peripheral blood. The origin of the receptors is a human donor in a cohort sampled during active COVID-19.

The chain combines TRBV6-1 with TRBJ2-1; no clear D gene. Germline V lookup: CDR1 MNHNS, CDR2 SASEGT. This CDR3 contains 15 residues. Trimming removed 3 bases at V and 4 bases at J, with 13 bases between. The CDR3 DNA reads TGTGCCAGCAGTGAGCAACTAACCAATTACAATGAGCAGTTCTTC. Protein sequence: CASSEQLTNYNEQFF.

The V call is TRBV9, the J call TRBJ1-4, with a weak D call TRBD1 (6 bases). The CDR3 contains 14 residues. The V gene lost 2 bases and the J gene lost 5 bases, with 10 bases spanning the gap. Germline-derived CDR1 and CDR2 are SGDLS and YYNGEE. CDR3 sequence (DNA): TGTGCCAGCAGCGTCGGCCAGGGGAATGAAAAACTGTTTTTT. It yields the protein CASSVGQGNEKLFF.

The gene calls are TRBV10-3 and TRBJ1-5; D call uncertain. V shed 4 bases and J shed 3 bases, with 7 bases lying between them. Looked up from germline, CDR1 is ENHRY and CDR2 is SYGVKD. The CDR3 spans 13 residues. The CDR3 nucleotides read TGTGCCATCAGTGGAGGTTCCAATCAGCCCCAGCATTTT. Translating gives CAISGGSNQPQHF.

This chain uses TRBV6-5 with TRBJ1-3, with D unresolved. Germline CDR1 and CDR2: MNHEY and SVGAGI. Trimming took off 7 bases at V and 4 bases at J, with 8 bases between the two ends. The CDR3 contains 12 residues. This CDR3 is CASKESGNTIYF. The CDR3 DNA reads as TGTGCCAGCAAGGAGTCAGGAAACACCATATATTTT.

This chain links TRBV11-2 with TRBJ1-5, with a possible D match to TRBD1 (5 bases). CDR3 size: 15 residues. Germline V gives CDR1 SGHAT, CDR2 FQNNGV. The V gene lost 5 bases and the J gene lost 2 bases, with 13 bases spanning the gap. The CDR3 sequence: CASSGGVLGNQPQHF. The CDR3 region has the DNA TGTGCCAGCAGCGGGGGGGTTTTAGGCAATCAGCCCCAGCATTTT.